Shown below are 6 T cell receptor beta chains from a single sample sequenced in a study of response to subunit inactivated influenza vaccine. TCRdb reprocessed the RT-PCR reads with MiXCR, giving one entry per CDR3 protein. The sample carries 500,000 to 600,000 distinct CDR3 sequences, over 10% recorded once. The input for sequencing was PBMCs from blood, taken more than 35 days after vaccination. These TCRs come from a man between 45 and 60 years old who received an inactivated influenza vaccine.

CDR3 sequence: CASSRDRGVYNEQFF. CDR3 nucleotides: TGTGCCAGCAGCCGAGACAGAGGAGTATACAATGAGCAGTTCTTC. The V call is TRBV12-3 or TRBV12-4, the J call TRBJ2-1, with D possibly TRBD1 on 5 matching bases. The CDR3 has 15 amino acids. Trimming stripped 6 bases from V and 4 bases from J, with 16 bases between.

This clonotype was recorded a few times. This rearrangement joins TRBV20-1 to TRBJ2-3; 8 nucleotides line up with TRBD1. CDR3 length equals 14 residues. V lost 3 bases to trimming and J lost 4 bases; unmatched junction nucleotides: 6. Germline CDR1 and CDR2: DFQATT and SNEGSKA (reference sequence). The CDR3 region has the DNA TGCAGTGCTAGTGGGACAGGAGGTTCAGATACGCAGTATTTT. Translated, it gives CSASGTGGSDTQYF.

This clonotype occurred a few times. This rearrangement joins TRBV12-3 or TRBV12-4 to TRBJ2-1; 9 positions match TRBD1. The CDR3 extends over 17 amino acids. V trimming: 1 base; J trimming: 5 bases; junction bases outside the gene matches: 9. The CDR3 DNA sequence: TGTGCCAGCAGTTTAGACTCATGGGGACAGGGACACAATGAGCAGTTCTTC. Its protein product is CASSLDSWGQGHNEQFF.

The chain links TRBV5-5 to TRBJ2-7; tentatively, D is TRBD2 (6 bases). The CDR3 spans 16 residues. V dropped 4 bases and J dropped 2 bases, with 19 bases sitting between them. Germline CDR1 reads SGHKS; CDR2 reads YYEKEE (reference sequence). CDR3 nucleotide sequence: TGTGCCAGCAGCCCCCGACCGGGACTCACTACCTACGAGCAGTACTTC. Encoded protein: CASSPRPGLTTYEQYF. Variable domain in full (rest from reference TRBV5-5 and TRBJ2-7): DAGVTQSPTHLIKTRGQQVTLRCSPISGHKSVSWYQQVLGQGPQFIFQYYEKEERGRGNFPDRFSARQFPNYSSELNVNALLLGDSALYLCASSPRPGLTTYEQYFGPGTRLTVT.

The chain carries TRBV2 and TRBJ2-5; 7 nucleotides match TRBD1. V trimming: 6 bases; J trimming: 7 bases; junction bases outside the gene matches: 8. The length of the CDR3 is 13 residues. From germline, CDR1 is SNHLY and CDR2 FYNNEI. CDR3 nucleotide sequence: TGTGCCAGCAGCACAGGGGTCCCGGGGACCCAGTACTTC. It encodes CASSTGVPGTQYF.

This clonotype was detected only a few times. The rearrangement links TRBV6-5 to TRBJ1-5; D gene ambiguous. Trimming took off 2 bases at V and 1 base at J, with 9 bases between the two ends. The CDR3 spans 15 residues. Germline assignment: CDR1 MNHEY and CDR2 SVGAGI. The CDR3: CASSYPSQSNQPQHF. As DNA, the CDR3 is TGTGCCAGCAGTTACCCGAGCCAGAGCAATCAGCCCCAGCATTTT.